These 28 T cell receptor beta chains were all obtained from the same sample, sequenced in a study of blood T cell repertoires in COVID-19. Measured with immunoSEQ multiplex PCR; TCRdb has only the in-frame clones, and not every one. This sample has 99,000 or so clones; 65% to 90% occur once, and the top ten carry around 3.9%. The sequenced sample consisted of peripheral blood. These receptors were taken from a man in his forties or fifties with acute or convalescent COVID-19.

Concerning this clone itself: The same CDR3 arises from other DNA sequences in this sample as well. The chain links TRBV2 to TRBJ1-4, with a possible D match to TRBD1 (5 bases). Germline CDR1 reads SNHLY; CDR2 reads FYNNEI. Deletions cut 6 bases from V and 8 bases from J, with 7 bases between. This CDR3 comprises 11 residues. DNA of the CDR3: TGTGCCAGCAGACAGGAGGAAAAACTGTTTTTT. Translating it yields CASRQEEKLFF.

CDR3 in DNA: TGCGCCAGCAGCTTGTTAGGGACAGGGGCGTTCTCTGGGGCCAACGTCCTGACTTTC. It yields the protein CASSLLGTGAFSGANVLTF. The chain carries TRBV5-1 and TRBJ2-6; 10 nucleotides line up with TRBD1. CDR1 and CDR2 (germline): SGHRS, YFSETQ. The CDR3 spans 19 residues. V lost 1 base to trimming and J lost 0 bases; unmatched junction nucleotides: 7.

CDR3 residues: CATSWGGAIYNEQFF. In DNA, the CDR3 is TGTGCCACCAGTTGGGGGGGAGCCATCTACAATGAGCAGTTCTTC. This chain links TRBV24-1 with TRBJ2-1; 7 bases match TRBD2. Germline V CDR1 and CDR2: KGHDR, SFDVKD. Losses at the gene ends were 6 bases for V and 3 bases for J; bases not matched to a gene: 7. The CDR3 loop spans 15 amino acids.

The V and J genes are TRBV7-9 and TRBJ1-2; D is possibly TRBD1 (6 bases). Trimming took off 1 base at V and 1 base at J, with 13 bases between the two ends. This CDR3 region has 16 residues. CDR1 SEHNR and CDR2 FQNEAQ come from the germline V gene (reference sequence). The chain's CDR3 is CASSLDNRVFNYGYTF. In DNA, the CDR3 is TGTGCCAGCAGCTTAGACAACAGGGTTTTTAACTATGGCTACACCTTC.

The rearrangement joins TRBV24-1 to TRBJ2-2; D not resolved. The ends were cut back, 3 bases at V and 3 bases at J, with 10 bases in the middle. This CDR3 spans 15 amino acids. CDR1 and CDR2 (germline): KGHDR, SFDVKD. The CDR3 bases are TGTGCCACCAGTGATCTAAGTACGGACACCGGGGAGCTGTTTTTT. It yields the protein CATSDLSTDTGELFF.

This chain connects TRBV9 to TRBJ1-2; D is unclear. In germline, CDR1 is SGDLS, CDR2 YYNGEE. V gave up 4 bases and J gave up 8 bases, with 12 bases separating them. The CDR3 covers 12 residues. The CDR3 nucleotides read TGTGCCAGCAGCACCGTAACGGGAGGCTACACCTTC. Amino acid sequence: CASSTVTGGYTF. Using reference TRBV9 and TRBJ1-2 for the parts outside the CDR3, the full variable domain is DSGVTQTPKHLITATGQRVTLRCSPRSGDLSVYWYQQSLDQGLQFLIQYYNGEERAKGNILERFSAQQFPDLHSELNLSSLELGDSALYFCASSTVTGGYTFGSGTRLTVV.

The chain employs TRBV5-1 and TRBJ2-3; weak D call: TRBD2 (6 bases). The V and J ends lost 4 bases and 4 bases respectively, with 10 bases between them. This CDR3 region has 13 residues. Germline CDR1 is SGHRS and CDR2 is YFSETQ. This chain's CDR3 is CASSPLASDTQYF. The CDR3 DNA reads as TGCGCCAGCAGCCCACTAGCTTCAGATACGCAGTATTTT. Based on the CDR3 plus reference TRBV5-1 and TRBJ2-3, the full variable domain is KAGVTQTPRYLIKTRGQQVTLSCSPISGHRSVSWYQQTPGQGLQFLFEYFSETQRNKGNFPGRFSGRQFSNSRSEMNVSTLELGDSALYLCASSPLASDTQYFGPGTRLTVL.

The gene calls are TRBV12-3 or TRBV12-4 and TRBJ2-7; 8 bases agree with TRBD1. This CDR3 contains 12 residues. Trimming took 7 bases from V and 7 from J; bases not matched to a gene: 6. For the CDR3, the DNA is TGTGCCAGCACTATACAGGGGGGAGAGCAGTACTTC. The encoded protein is CASTIQGGEQYF.

The rearrangement uses TRBV21-1 and TRBJ2-3; the listed D gene, TRBD2, was not tested against the DNA. TRBV21-1 is deemed a pseudogene. The CDR3 consists of 14 residues. CDR3 bases: TGTGCCAGCAGGGGGGGGGCGTTTTCAGATACGCAGTATTTT. Protein product: CASRGGAFSDTQYF.

The V gene is TRBV6-5, the J gene TRBJ1-5, with 8 bases that match TRBD1. Germline lookup yields CDR1 MNHEY and CDR2 SVGAGI. The J segment lost 8 bases and the V segment lost 4 bases, leaving 7 bases of the junction unmatched. CDR3 size: 14 residues. This chain's CDR3 is CASSSAGGGEPQHF. The CDR3 DNA is TGTGCCAGCAGTTCCGCAGGGGGCGGGGAGCCCCAGCATTTT.

V is TRBV18 and J is TRBJ2-1, with 8 bases fitting TRBD2. The CDR3 extends over 15 amino acids. Per germline, CDR1 KGHSH and CDR2 LQKENI. The ends lost 2 bases at V and 4 bases at J; junction bases unmatched: 4. The CDR3 sequence is CASSPTSGPYNEQFF. CDR3 DNA sequence: TGTGCCAGCTCACCAACTAGCGGACCTTACAATGAGCAGTTCTTC.

This clone showed up just once. The V gene is TRBV28, the J gene TRBJ2-7, with TRBD1 matching over 8 bases. V was pared by 4 bases and J by 2 bases, with 10 bases of the junction left unmatched. This CDR3 is 16 amino acids long. Germline CDR1 reads MDHEN; CDR2 reads SYDVKM. CDR3 DNA sequence: TGTGCCAGCAGTTCGAAATCGACAGGGGCGACCTACGAGCAGTACTTC. Translated, it gives CASSSKSTGATYEQYF.

This chain's CDR3 is CAIGTSGGSMGQYF. The DNA of the CDR3 is TGTGCCATCGGGACTAGCGGGGGCTCGATGGGGCAGTATTTT. V is TRBV10-3 and J is TRBJ2-3; TRBD2 matches at 14 bases. This CDR3 is built from 14 residues. From germline, CDR1 is ENHRY and CDR2 SYGVKD. Trimming at V came to 8 bases and at J to 11 bases, leaving 9 bases not matched to a gene.

The chain combines TRBV19 with TRBJ2-1, with 11 nucleotides matching TRBD2. The CDR3 spans 13 residues. The V gene end was trimmed by 7 bases and the J gene end by 7 bases; junction bases not matched to a gene: 3. Per germline, CDR1 LNHDA and CDR2 SQIVND (reference sequence). CDR3 sequence: CASTGTSGNEQFF. The DNA for the CDR3 is TGTGCCAGTACCGGGACTAGCGGAAATGAGCAGTTCTTC.

V gene TRBV9 combines with J gene TRBJ2-6; 7 bases agree with TRBD2. J lost 4 bases, V lost 2 bases, and 6 bases had no gene match. Germline V lookup: CDR1 SGDLS, CDR2 YYNGEE. The CDR3 has 16 residues. The CDR3 loop is CASSVGGSVGANVLTF. The DNA for the CDR3 is TGTGCCAGCAGCGTGGGCGGGAGTGTAGGGGCCAACGTCCTGACTTTC.

V usage is TRBV14 and J usage is TRBJ1-4; 12 nucleotides line up with TRBD1. Losses at the gene ends were 4 bases for V and 10 bases for J; bases not matched to a gene: 4. The CDR3 contains 14 residues. The germline gives CDR1 SGHDN, CDR2 FVKESK. The CDR3 sequence is CASSPGTGGGKLFF. CDR3 nucleotides: TGTGCCAGCAGCCCCGGGACAGGGGGCGGAAAACTGTTTTTT.

V usage is TRBV11-3 and J usage is TRBJ2-7, with 9 bases matching TRBD2. The germline gives CDR1 SGHNT, CDR2 YENEEA. CDR3 length: 13 residues. V was clipped by 6 bases and J by 0 bases; unmatched bases: 0. CDR3 nucleotides: TGTGCCAGCAGTAGCGGGAGCTCCTACGAGCAGTACTTC. This codes for CASSSGSSYEQYF.

The chain combines TRBV11-2 with TRBJ2-1, with 9 bases aligning to TRBD2. The germline gives CDR1 SGHAT, CDR2 FQNNGV. The CDR3 is 16 residues long. V lost 3 bases to trimming and J lost 6 bases; unmatched junction nucleotides: 9. In DNA form, the CDR3 reads TGTGCCAGCAGCTTCCTGACTAGCGGAGGCCCCAATGAGCAGTTCTTC. Its protein product is CASSFLTSGGPNEQFF.

The chain employs TRBV2 and TRBJ1-5; 8 nucleotides align to TRBD1. The germline gives CDR1 SNHLY, CDR2 FYNNEI. The CDR3 is 15 residues long. J gave up 3 bases and V 6 bases, and 7 bases lay outside the gene matches. This CDR3 is CASSRWTGINQPQHF. DNA for the CDR3: TGTGCCAGCAGCCGTTGGACAGGGATCAATCAGCCCCAGCATTTT.

This chain links TRBV5-1 with TRBJ2-3, with 8 nucleotides matching TRBD2. The CDR3 covers 16 residues. V lost 5 bases and J lost 2; bases outside the gene matches: 10. CDR1 and CDR2 from the germline V gene are SGHRS and YFSETQ. CDR3 DNA: TGCGCCAGCAGTCCCGGACTAGCCTCATCCACAGATACGCAGTATTTT. Its translation is CASSPGLASSTDTQYF.

There are a few counts of this clone. The J gene is TRBJ1-2, the V gene TRBV28; D may be TRBD1 (6 bases). The germline gives CDR1 MDHEN, CDR2 SYDVKM. V shed 7 bases and J shed 2 bases, with 23 bases lying between them. The CDR3 consists of 17 residues. The CDR3 DNA sequence: TGTGCCAGCATCCCCCACGAGGGGGGGCGGTTGAACTATGGCTACACCTTC. Translated: CASIPHEGGRLNYGYTF.

This clone was picked up a small number of times. The chain employs TRBV9 and TRBJ1-3; the D gene is possibly TRBD1 (5 bases). The germline V and J ends were trimmed by 2 bases and 3 bases, with 12 bases remaining between them. CDR1 and CDR2 (germline): SGDLS, YYNGEE. The CDR3 loop spans 15 amino acids. The CDR3 DNA is TGTGCCAGCAGCGTCCACGCAGGGTTTGGAAACACCATATATTTT. Protein: CASSVHAGFGNTIYF.

The J gene is TRBJ2-7, the V gene TRBV6-5, with TRBD2 identical over 14 bases. Germline values: CDR1 MNHEY, CDR2 SVGAGI. J was trimmed by 7 bases and V by 5 bases; bases with no gene match: 7. This CDR3 is built from 15 residues. CDR3 residues: CASSRSGLAGGEQYF. In nucleotides, the CDR3 is TGTGCCAGCAGTAGAAGCGGACTAGCGGGGGGTGAGCAGTACTTC.

The chain combines TRBV10-1 with TRBJ2-4; 7 bases map to TRBD1. Per the germline V gene, CDR1 is WNHNN and CDR2 is SYGVQD (reference sequence). The CDR3 consists of 15 residues. The V gene end was trimmed by 5 bases and the J gene end by 9 bases; junction bases not matched to a gene: 13. In DNA, the CDR3 is TGCGCCAGCAGTTCGGGACAGCCCGATATCGGCATTCAGTACTTC. Protein sequence: CASSSGQPDIGIQYF.

This chain links TRBV5-1 with TRBJ1-2; D call uncertain. Germline V CDR1 and CDR2: SGHRS, YFSETQ. Trimming removed 4 bases at V and 3 bases at J, with 13 bases between. CDR3 size: 14 residues. CDR3 region: CASSQIEGYYGYTF. CDR3 sequence (DNA): TGCGCCAGCAGCCAAATCGAGGGTTACTATGGCTACACCTTC.

The chain uses TRBV5-1 and TRBJ1-1, with TRBD1 as a possible D gene (6 bases). V was cut by 0 bases and J by 5 bases, with 11 bases left in between. CDR3 length equals 14 residues. Germline V lookup: CDR1 SGHRS, CDR2 YFSETQ. CDR3 DNA: TGCGCCAGCAGCTTGGGAGGGGGAGGGACTGAAGCTTTCTTT. Encoded protein: CASSLGGGGTEAFF.

The chain has TRBV3-1 (or the pseudogene TRBV3-2) and TRBJ1-2; TRBD1 is a possible D gene (6 bases). Trimming removed 0 bases from V and 5 bases from J, with 16 bases in between. The germline V gene has CDR1 LGHDT and CDR2 YNNKEL (reference sequence). The CDR3 contains 16 residues. The CDR3 region has the DNA TGTGCCAGCAGCCAAGAAGGGCGGGGGGCGCGATATGGCTACACCTTC. Its protein product is CASSQEGRGARYGYTF.

The CDR3 loop is CASSFTRNTEAFF. CDR3 bases: TGTGCCAGCAGCTTCACACGGAACACTGAAGCTTTCTTT. This chain connects TRBV11-3 to TRBJ1-1; no reliable D call. This CDR3 has 13 residues. Trimming removed 3 bases from V and 1 base from J, with 6 bases in between. The germline V gene has CDR1 SGHNT and CDR2 YENEEA.